Below, 31 T cell receptor beta chains from the same sample are listed, as sequenced in a study of regulatory T cells in long-lasting Graves disease. Investigators prepared the TCR beta libraries by applying iRepertoire HTBI primers and Arm-PCR of CDR3 regions. TCRdb redid the calling of the multiplex PCR reads with MiXCR, one entry per CDR3 protein. The sample carries 400,000 to 500,000 distinct CDR3 sequences, 13% to 15% recorded once. Time point meaning: newly diagnosed GD, antithyroid drugs for less than 3 months. The TCR library used RNA extracted from PBMCs. These data were likewise used in another study, on T cells in Graves' hyperthyroidism and ophthalmopathy.

The sample in question was peripheral blood mononuclear cells (PBMCs), obtained at new diagnosis, from a patient treated with antithyroid drugs. These receptors were collected from a woman in her forties or fifties with Graves disease.

This clonotype appeared a single time. Only one base separates this from a far larger clonotype, so it likely reflects a read error. The rearrangement uses TRBV11-2 and TRBJ2-7; no clear D gene. CDR1 is SGHAT and CDR2 is FQNNGV in the germline V gene. The V and J ends lost 1 base and 6 bases respectively, with 10 bases between them. This CDR3 has 13 amino acids. For the CDR3, the DNA is TGTGCCAGCAGCTTAGGCCGTTACGGCGAGCAGTACTTC. Translation: CASSLGRYGEQYF.

This clonotype was seen only a few times. The chain joins TRBV4-1 to TRBJ2-7, with D unresolved. Trimming left V 1 base short and J 3 bases short, with 16 bases between. Germline V gene lookup returns CDR1 MGHRA and CDR2 YSYEKL. The CDR3 totals 16 residues. CDR3 protein: CASSQVSLGKGYEQYF. In DNA, the CDR3 is TGCGCCAGCAGCCAAGTTAGCCTGGGAAAAGGCTACGAGCAGTACTTC.

The chain joins TRBV5-8 to TRBJ1-2; 8 bases agree with TRBD1. CDR1 and CDR2 (germline): SGHTS, YDEGEE. This CDR3 contains 15 residues. V was clipped by 1 base and J by 5 bases; unmatched bases: 7. CDR3 loop: CASSLTVGTGYGYTF. CDR3 in DNA: TGTGCCAGCAGCTTGACGGTTGGGACAGGATATGGCTACACCTTC.

The gene calls are TRBV5-5 and TRBJ2-4; D gene ambiguous. The CDR3 runs 13 residues. V lost 1 base and J lost 5, with 7 bases in between. Germline V gene data show CDR1 as SGHKS and CDR2 as YYEKEE (reference sequence). DNA for the CDR3: TGTGCCAGCAGCTTGTGGCCTCAAAACATTCAGTACTTC. This codes for CASSLWPQNIQYF.

This clonotype was seen ten or more times. The chain joins TRBV28 to TRBJ2-2; tentatively, D is TRBD1 (6 bases). The V end lost 3 bases, the J end lost 5 bases, and 16 bases lay between the germline ends. Germline V gives CDR1 MDHEN, CDR2 SYDVKM. The CDR3 is 16 amino acids. This CDR3 is CASSLYGGGLTGELFF. The CDR3 bases are TGTGCCAGCAGTTTGTATGGGGGCGGGCTAACCGGGGAGCTGTTTTTT.

This clonotype was found many times. The chain is built from TRBV2 and TRBJ2-7, with D possibly being TRBD1 (5 bases). Germline CDR1 reads SNHLY; CDR2 reads FYNNEI. V gave up 7 bases and J gave up 0 bases, with 13 bases separating them. The CDR3 is 14 amino acids. In nucleotides, the CDR3 is TGTGCCAGCAACCCCGACAGTCTCTCCTACGAGCAGTACTTC. Protein product: CASNPDSLSYEQYF. Supplemented by reference TRBV2 and TRBJ2-7, the full variable domain reads EPEVTQTPSHQVTQMGQEVILRCVPISNHLYFYWYRQILGQKVEFLVSFYNNEISEKSEIFDDQFSVERPDGSNFTLKIRSTKLEDSAMYFCASNPDSLSYEQYFGPGTRLTVT.

This clonotype was detected many times. The J gene is TRBJ2-5, the V gene TRBV27; D might be TRBD1 or TRBD2, each matching 5 bases. Germline V gene lookup returns CDR1 MNHEY and CDR2 SMNVEV (reference sequence). The ends were cut back, 3 bases at V and 0 bases at J, with 14 bases in the middle. The CDR3 runs to 16 residues. The CDR3 loop is CASSLKGTKYQETQYF. The CDR3 coding sequence is TGTGCCAGCAGTTTGAAAGGGACCAAGTACCAAGAGACCCAGTACTTC.

This clonotype was counted ten times or more. The chain joins TRBV11-2 to TRBJ2-1; the D gene is possibly TRBD2 (7 bases). This CDR3 comprises 14 residues. Deletions cut 4 bases from V and 15 bases from J, with 22 bases between. CDR1 is SGHAT and CDR2 is FQNNGV in the germline V gene. The CDR3 region has the DNA TGTGCCAGCAGCTCACTAAGGGGGGGGAGAAGGGGGTTCTTC. This sequence encodes CASSSLRGGRRGFF. The full variable domain, with the rest looked up from reference TRBV11-2 and TRBJ2-1, is EAGVAQSPRYKIIEKRQSVAFWCNPISGHATLYWYQQILGQGPKLLIQFQNNGVVDDSQLPKDRFSAERLKGVDSTLKIQPAKLEDSAVYLCASSSLRGGRRGFFGPGTRLTVL.

This clonotype has at least ten counts. The chain is built from TRBV5-1 and TRBJ2-7; 9 bases are a match to TRBD2. CDR3 length: 16 amino acids. V shed 0 bases and J 1 base; nucleotides not matched to a gene: 5. Germline values: CDR1 SGHRS, CDR2 YFSETQ. In DNA, the CDR3 is TGCGCCAGCAGCTTGGTAACAGCGGGAGGATCCTACGAGCAGTACTTC. This sequence encodes CASSLVTAGGSYEQYF.

At least ten counts were recorded for this clonotype. The J gene is TRBJ1-4, the V gene TRBV2, with D tentatively TRBD1 (5 bases). The germline gives CDR1 SNHLY, CDR2 FYNNEI. V was pared by 1 base and J by 6 bases, with 12 bases between. The CDR3 sequence is 15 residues long. CDR3 loop: CASSEGQGRYEKLFF. CDR3 nucleotides: TGTGCCAGCAGTGAAGGCCAGGGACGGTATGAAAAACTGTTTTTT.

The V and J genes are TRBV12-3 or TRBV12-4 and TRBJ2-1; 9 bases line up with TRBD1. Trimming cost V 5 bases and J 3 bases; bases outside gene matches: 5. The CDR3 spans 15 residues. The CDR3 nucleotides are TGTGCCAGCAGTCAACAGGGGGCGGACTACAATGAGCAGTTCTTC. Its translation: CASSQQGADYNEQFF.

This clonotype has at least ten counts. V is TRBV6-1 and J is TRBJ1-1; D possibly corresponds to TRBD1 (5 bases). Germline V gene lookup returns CDR1 MNHNS and CDR2 SASEGT. V gave up 6 bases and J gave up 0 bases, with 14 bases separating them. The CDR3 runs 15 residues. CDR3 sequence reads: CASRPQGTVNTEAFF. CDR3 sequence (DNA): TGTGCCAGCAGACCCCAAGGGACGGTGAACACTGAAGCTTTCTTT.

There are a few counts of this clonotype. V and J are TRBV28 and TRBJ2-7; unclear D gene. Trimming shortened V by 3 bases and J by 1 base, and 13 bases separated the two germline ends. This CDR3 region has 15 residues. Germline-derived CDR1 and CDR2 are MDHEN and SYDVKM. CDR3 nucleotides: TGTGCCAGCAGTTTGTGGACGACGTCTTCCTACGAGCAGTACTTC. Encoded protein: CASSLWTTSSYEQYF.

This chain links TRBV3-1 with TRBJ2-3; perhaps TRBD2 as D (6 bases). TRBJ2-1 matches the DNA end more closely, so the J call is doubtful. The CDR3 loop spans 17 amino acids. The germline gives CDR1 LGHDT, CDR2 YNNKEL (reference sequence). The CDR3 DNA is TGTGCCAGCAGCCAACCCCGACTAGTCCGGCGTTACAATGAGCAGTTCTTC. Amino acids: CASSQPRLVRRYNEQFF.

This clonotype showed up many times. J is TRBJ2-3 and V is TRBV12-3 or TRBV12-4, with TRBD2 matching 13 bases. The V gene end was trimmed by 6 bases and the J gene end by 0 bases; junction bases not matched to a gene: 6. The CDR3 contains 17 residues. Here the CDR3 reads CASSPTSGRGSTDTQYF. The CDR3 coding sequence is TGTGCCAGCAGCCCCACTAGCGGGAGGGGGAGCACAGATACGCAGTATTTT.

This clonotype was seen only a few times. V usage is TRBV30 and J usage is TRBJ1-1, with D perhaps TRBD1 (6 bases). The germline V gene encodes CDR1 GTSNPN and CDR2 SVGIG (reference sequence). Trimming removed 2 bases from V and 0 bases from J, with 16 bases in between. This CDR3 has 16 residues. In DNA form, the CDR3 reads TGTGCCTGGAGTCCCCGATGGACAGAAATGAACACTGAAGCTTTCTTT. It is translated as CAWSPRWTEMNTEAFF.

Many counts were recorded for this clonotype. The chain couples TRBV11-2 to TRBJ2-2; possibly TRBD2 for D (5 bases). This CDR3 is 13 amino acids long. V shed 5 bases and J shed 3 bases, with 7 bases lying between them. Germline V gene sequence: CDR1 SGHAT, CDR2 FQNNGV. The CDR3 reads CASSPGYTGELFF. CDR3 coding DNA: TGTGCCAGCAGCCCGGGGTACACCGGGGAGCTGTTTTTT.

This clonotype was found many times. The J gene is TRBJ2-3, the V gene TRBV3-1, with 8 positions matching TRBD2. V shed 4 bases and J 2 bases; nucleotides not matched to a gene: 8. The CDR3 length is 16 residues. Germline V gene lookup returns CDR1 LGHDT and CDR2 YNNKEL (reference sequence). For the CDR3, the DNA is TGTGCCAGCAGCCCCGTGGGACTAGGAGACACAGATACGCAGTATTTT. Amino acid sequence: CASSPVGLGDTDTQYF.

This clonotype was seen at least ten times. The chain carries TRBV2 and TRBJ1-5; 10 bases map to TRBD1. The germline gives CDR1 SNHLY, CDR2 FYNNEI. The CDR3 loop spans 15 amino acids. After removal of 8 bases from V and 2 bases from J, the junction contained 6 bases not matched to a gene. In nucleotides, the CDR3 is TGTGCCAGCCAAACCGGGACAGGGGGCAATCAGCCCCAGCATTTT. This sequence encodes CASQTGTGGNQPQHF.

The chain combines TRBV5-1 with TRBJ2-1; 8 nucleotides match TRBD2. CDR3 length: 17 amino acids. From germline, CDR1 is SGHRS and CDR2 YFSETQ. Trimming cost V 8 bases and J 0 bases; bases outside gene matches: 13. The CDR3 reads CARQVREGPGSYNEQFF. CDR3 nucleotide sequence: TGCGCCAGGCAGGTCCGGGAGGGCCCTGGCTCCTACAATGAGCAGTTCTTC.

This clonotype has just a few counts. This chain links TRBV2 with TRBJ1-5, with TRBD1 identical over 7 bases. Per germline, CDR1 SNHLY and CDR2 FYNNEI. V lost 5 bases and J lost 3; bases outside the gene matches: 4. The CDR3 covers 14 residues. CDR3 sequence (DNA): TGTGCCAGCAGTCCCGACAGGGTCAATCAGCCCCAGCATTTT. Translation gives CASSPDRVNQPQHF. Full variable domain (outside the CDR3, taken from reference TRBV2 and TRBJ1-5): EPEVTQTPSHQVTQMGQEVILRCVPISNHLYFYWYRQILGQKVEFLVSFYNNEISEKSEIFDDQFSVERPDGSNFTLKIRSTKLEDSAMYFCASSPDRVNQPQHFGDGTRLSIL.

V gene TRBV30 combines with J gene TRBJ1-2, with TRBD1 matching over 10 bases. The V gene's germline CDR1 is GTSNPN and CDR2 SVGIG (reference sequence). The CDR3 is made up of 12 amino acids. V lost 4 bases and J lost 8; bases outside the gene matches: 4. The CDR3 nucleotides read TGTGCCTGGACCGAGACAGGGGGCGGCTACACCTTC. Translated: CAWTETGGGYTF. Looking up the rest from reference TRBV30 and TRBJ1-2 gives the full variable domain: SQTIHQWPATLVQPVGSPLSLECTVEGTSNPNLYWYRQAAGRGLQLLFYSVGIGQISSEVPQNLSASRPQDRQFILSSKKLLLSDSGFYLCAWTETGGGYTFGSGTRLTVV.

This sequence joins TRBV4-1 and TRBJ2-1; 10 bases agree with TRBD2. The germline CDR1 and CDR2 sequences are MGHRA and YSYEKL. V was clipped by 2 bases and J by 5 bases; unmatched bases: 3. There are 15 residues in the CDR3. The CDR3 here is CASSQLAGVDNEQFF. CDR3 DNA sequence: TGCGCCAGCAGCCAACTAGCGGGAGTTGACAATGAGCAGTTCTTC.

The J gene is TRBJ2-5, the V gene TRBV5-1; D may be TRBD1 or TRBD2 (8 bases each). The CDR3 has 14 residues. Trimming left V 5 bases short and J 5 bases short, with 16 bases between. Germline CDR1 SGHRS, CDR2 YFSETQ. The CDR3 loop is CASRPGGGRETQYF. The CDR3 DNA reads TGCGCCAGCAGGCCAGGGGGCGGGAGGGAGACCCAGTACTTC.

This clonotype was counted ten times or more. This chain joins TRBV6-9 and TRBJ2-7; D possibly corresponds to TRBD2 (6 bases). The CDR3 consists of 14 residues. Germline CDR1 is MNHGY and CDR2 is SVAAGI. The V end lost 4 bases, the J end lost 3 bases, and 13 bases lay between the germline ends. The CDR3 DNA sequence: TGTGCCAGCAGTTTGGGCGGGATTAACTACGAGCAGTACTTC. Protein sequence: CASSLGGINYEQYF.

The chain carries TRBV6-2 or TRBV6-3 and TRBJ2-3; D might be TRBD2 (6 bases). The CDR3 is 15 residues long. Deletions cut 8 bases from V and 1 base from J, with 16 bases between. CDR1 MNHEY and CDR2 SVGEGT come from the germline V gene. The CDR3, as DNA: TGTGCCAGCTGGGCGGGGCCCCTACGCACAGATACGCAGTATTTT. Protein: CASWAGPLRTDTQYF.

The table lists this clonotype with many counts. This chain uses TRBV3-1 with TRBJ2-3, with D possibly called TRBD1 or TRBD2 (7 bases each). This CDR3 contains 14 residues. V dropped 2 bases and J dropped 6 bases, with 12 bases sitting between them. Germline V gives CDR1 LGHDT, CDR2 YNNKEL (reference sequence). In nucleotides, the CDR3 is TGTGCCAGCAGCCAACCAGGGGGAGGGGATACGCAGTATTTT. Protein: CASSQPGGGDTQYF.

Details on this clonotype: A read error is possible here, since a much larger clone lies one base away. V and J are TRBV7-2 and TRBJ2-1; D unclear. The CDR3 loop spans 14 amino acids. CDR1 SGHTA and CDR2 FQGNSA come from the germline V gene. V lost 4 bases and J 10 bases, leaving 17 bases between the germline ends. The CDR3 DNA sequence: TGTGCCAGCAGCTCATCACGGTGGGCTTACGAGCAGTTCTTC. Its translation is CASSSSRWAYEQFF.

This chain uses TRBV19 with TRBJ2-3; D is possibly TRBD1 (5 bases). This CDR3 comprises 17 residues. Trimming removed 6 bases from V and 0 bases from J, with 19 bases in between. Germline loops: CDR1 LNHDA, CDR2 SQIVND (reference sequence). CDR3: CASSTQRQRPSTDTQYF. The CDR3 DNA reads as TGTGCCAGTAGCACACAAAGACAGCGACCTAGCACAGATACGCAGTATTTT.

In regard to this clonotype: A much larger clone lies one base from this, so it may be a read error. The V gene is TRBV30, the J gene TRBJ1-5; D unresolved. The CDR3 loop spans 13 amino acids. Germline CDR1 and CDR2: GTSNPN and SVGIG (reference sequence). Trimming took off 2 bases at V and 5 bases at J, with 10 bases between the two ends. This chain's CDR3 is CAWSLSVDQPQHF. CDR3 nucleotide sequence: TGTGCCTGGAGTTTGTCGGTGGATCAGCCCCAGCATTTT.

This clonotype appeared many times. The genes are TRBV7-8 and TRBJ2-7; 10 nucleotides align to TRBD2. The CDR3 runs to 17 residues. Germline V CDR1 and CDR2: SGHVS, FQNEAQ. V lost 2 bases, J lost 6 bases, and 13 bases stayed unmatched. The CDR3 DNA reads TGTGCCAGCAGCTTACCCATTAGCGGGAGGCCGGTGGGCGAGCAGTACTTC. Amino acid sequence: CASSLPISGRPVGEQYF.